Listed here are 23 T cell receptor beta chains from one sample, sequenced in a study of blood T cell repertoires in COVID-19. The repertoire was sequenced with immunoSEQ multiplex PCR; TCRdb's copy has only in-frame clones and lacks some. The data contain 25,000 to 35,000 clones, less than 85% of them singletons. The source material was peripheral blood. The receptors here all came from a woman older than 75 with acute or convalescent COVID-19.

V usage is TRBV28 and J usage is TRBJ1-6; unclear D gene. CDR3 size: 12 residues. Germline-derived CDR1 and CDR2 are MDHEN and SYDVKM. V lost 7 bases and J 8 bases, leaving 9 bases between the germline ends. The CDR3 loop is CASTAVDSPLHF. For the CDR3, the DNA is TGTGCCAGCACGGCGGTGGATTCACCCCTCCACTTT.

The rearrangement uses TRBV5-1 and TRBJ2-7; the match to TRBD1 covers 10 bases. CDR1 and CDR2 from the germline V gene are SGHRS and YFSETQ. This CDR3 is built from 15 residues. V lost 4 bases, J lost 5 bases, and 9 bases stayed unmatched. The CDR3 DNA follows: TGCGCCAGCAGCCCAGACCGGGACAGGGGAAACGAGCAGTACTTC. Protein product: CASSPDRDRGNEQYF. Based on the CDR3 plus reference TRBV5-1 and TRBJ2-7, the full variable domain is KAGVTQTPRYLIKTRGQQVTLSCSPISGHRSVSWYQQTPGQGLQFLFEYFSETQRNKGNFPGRFSGRQFSNSRSEMNVSTLELGDSALYLCASSPDRDRGNEQYFGPGTRLTVT.

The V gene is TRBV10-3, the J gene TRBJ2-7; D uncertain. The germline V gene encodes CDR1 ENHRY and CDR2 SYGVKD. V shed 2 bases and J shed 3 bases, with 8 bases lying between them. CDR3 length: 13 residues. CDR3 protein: CAISEGHNYEQYF. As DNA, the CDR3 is TGTGCCATCAGTGAGGGGCACAACTACGAGCAGTACTTC.

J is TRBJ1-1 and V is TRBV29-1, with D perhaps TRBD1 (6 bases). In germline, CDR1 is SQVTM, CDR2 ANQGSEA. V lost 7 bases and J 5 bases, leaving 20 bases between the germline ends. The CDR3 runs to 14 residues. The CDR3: CSARPGGAGTEAFF. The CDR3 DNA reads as TGCAGCGCCCGTCCGGGGGGCGCAGGGACTGAAGCTTTCTTT.

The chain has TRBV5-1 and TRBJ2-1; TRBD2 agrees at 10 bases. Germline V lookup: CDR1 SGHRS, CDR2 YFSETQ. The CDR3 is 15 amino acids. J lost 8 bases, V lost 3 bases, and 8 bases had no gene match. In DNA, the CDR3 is TGCGCCAGCAGCTCTAGCGGGAGCCCCGGAGATGAGCAGTTCTTC. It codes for CASSSSGSPGDEQFF.

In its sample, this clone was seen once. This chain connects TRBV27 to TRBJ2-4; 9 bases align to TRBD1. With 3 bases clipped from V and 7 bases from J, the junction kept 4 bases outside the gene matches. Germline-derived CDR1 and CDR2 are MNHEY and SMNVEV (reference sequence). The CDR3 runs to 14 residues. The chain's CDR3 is CASSFIGTGNIQYF. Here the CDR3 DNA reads TGTGCCAGCAGTTTCATTGGGACAGGGAACATTCAGTACTTC.

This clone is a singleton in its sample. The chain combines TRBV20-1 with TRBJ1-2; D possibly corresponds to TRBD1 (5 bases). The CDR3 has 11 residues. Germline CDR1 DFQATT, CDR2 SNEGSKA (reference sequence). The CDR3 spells CRWGGNYGYTF. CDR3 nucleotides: TGCAGATGGGGGGGGAACTATGGCTACACCTTC.

CDR3 nucleotides: TGTGCCAGCAGAGCGACTAGCGAGCGAAACGGGCAGTACTTC. It is translated as CASRATSERNGQYF. The chain recombines TRBV28 with TRBJ2-7; 8 nucleotides line up with TRBD2. Unmatched junction bases numbered 13, after V lost 6 bases and J lost 9 bases. The germline gives CDR1 MDHEN, CDR2 SYDVKM. The CDR3 covers 14 residues. Variable domain in full (rest from reference TRBV28 and TRBJ2-7): DVKVTQSSRYLVKRTGEKVFLECVQDMDHENMFWYRQDPGLGLRLIYFSYDVKMKEKGDIPEGYSVSREKKERFSLILESASTNQTSMYLCASRATSERNGQYFGPGTRLTVT.

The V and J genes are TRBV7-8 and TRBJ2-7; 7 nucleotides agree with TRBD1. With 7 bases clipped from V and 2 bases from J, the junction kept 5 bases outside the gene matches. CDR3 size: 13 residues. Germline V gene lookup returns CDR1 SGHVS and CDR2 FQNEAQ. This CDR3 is CASNPGQPYEQYF. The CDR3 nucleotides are TGTGCCAGCAACCCGGGACAGCCCTACGAGCAGTACTTC.

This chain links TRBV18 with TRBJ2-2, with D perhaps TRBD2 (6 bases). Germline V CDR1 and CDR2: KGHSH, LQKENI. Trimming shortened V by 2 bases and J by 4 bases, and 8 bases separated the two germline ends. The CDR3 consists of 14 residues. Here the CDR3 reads CASSPTGVTGELFF. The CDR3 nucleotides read TGTGCCAGCTCACCAACGGGAGTCACCGGGGAGCTGTTTTTT.

DNA of the CDR3: TGTGCCAGTAGTATAGGGACTAGCCTCGATGAGCAGTTCTTC. Protein sequence: CASSIGTSLDEQFF. The chain uses TRBV19 and TRBJ2-1; 8 nucleotides line up with TRBD2. The CDR3 spans 14 residues. With V trimmed by 1 base and J by 8 bases, 4 bases remained unmatched. Germline loops: CDR1 LNHDA, CDR2 SQIVND (reference sequence).

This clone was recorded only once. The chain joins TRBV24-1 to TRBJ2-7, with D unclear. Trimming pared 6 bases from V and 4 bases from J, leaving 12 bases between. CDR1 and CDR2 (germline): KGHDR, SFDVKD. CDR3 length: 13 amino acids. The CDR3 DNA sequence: TGTGCCACCAGTTTTGGCCCGGGTTACGAGCAGTACTTC. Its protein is CATSFGPGYEQYF.

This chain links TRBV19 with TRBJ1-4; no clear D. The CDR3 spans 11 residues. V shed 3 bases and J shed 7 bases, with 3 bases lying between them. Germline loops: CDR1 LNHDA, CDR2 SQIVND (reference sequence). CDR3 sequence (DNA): TGTGCCAGTAGTATTCGTGAAAAACTGTTTTTT. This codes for CASSIREKLFF.

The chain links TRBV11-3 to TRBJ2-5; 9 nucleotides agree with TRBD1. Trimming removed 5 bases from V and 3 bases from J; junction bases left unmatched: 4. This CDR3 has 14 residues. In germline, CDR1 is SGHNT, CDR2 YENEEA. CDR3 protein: CASSPDRGEETQYF. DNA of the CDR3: TGTGCCAGCAGCCCTGACAGGGGGGAAGAGACCCAGTACTTC.

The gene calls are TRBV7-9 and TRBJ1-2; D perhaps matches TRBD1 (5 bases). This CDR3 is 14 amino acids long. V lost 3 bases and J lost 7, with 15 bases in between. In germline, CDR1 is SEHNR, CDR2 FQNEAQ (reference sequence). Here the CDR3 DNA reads TGTGCCAGCAGCTTTGATTGGGGGAGGGGTGGCTACACCTTC. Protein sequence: CASSFDWGRGGYTF.

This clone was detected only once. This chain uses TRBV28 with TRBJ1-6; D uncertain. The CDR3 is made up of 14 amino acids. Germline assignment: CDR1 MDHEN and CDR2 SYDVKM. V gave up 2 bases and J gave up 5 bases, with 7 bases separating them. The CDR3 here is CASSLRINNSPLHF. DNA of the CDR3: TGTGCCAGCAGTTTACGTATTAATAATTCACCCCTCCACTTT.

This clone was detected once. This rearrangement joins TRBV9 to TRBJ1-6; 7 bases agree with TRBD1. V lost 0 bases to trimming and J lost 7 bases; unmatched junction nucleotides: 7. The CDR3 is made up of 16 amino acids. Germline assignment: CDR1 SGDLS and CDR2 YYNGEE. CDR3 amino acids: CASSVDKGAGNSPLHF. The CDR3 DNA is TGTGCCAGCAGCGTAGATAAGGGGGCTGGGAATTCACCCCTCCACTTT.

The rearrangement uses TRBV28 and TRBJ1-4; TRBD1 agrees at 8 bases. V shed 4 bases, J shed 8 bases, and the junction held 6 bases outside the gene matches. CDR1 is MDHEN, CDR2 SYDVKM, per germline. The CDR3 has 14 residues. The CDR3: CASSSTGVKEKLFF. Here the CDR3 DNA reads TGTGCCAGCAGTTCGACAGGGGTGAAGGAAAAACTGTTTTTT.

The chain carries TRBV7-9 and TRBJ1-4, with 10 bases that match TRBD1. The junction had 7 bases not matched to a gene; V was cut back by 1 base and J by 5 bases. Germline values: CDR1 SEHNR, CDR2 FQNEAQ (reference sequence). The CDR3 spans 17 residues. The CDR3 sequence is CASSLEGQGRRNEKLFF. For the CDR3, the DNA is TGTGCCAGCAGCTTAGAGGGACAGGGGAGAAGGAATGAAAAACTGTTTTTT.

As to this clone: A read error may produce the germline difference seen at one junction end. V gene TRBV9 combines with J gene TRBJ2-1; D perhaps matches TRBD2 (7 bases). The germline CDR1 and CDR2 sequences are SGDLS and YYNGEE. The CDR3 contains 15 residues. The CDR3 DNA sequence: TGTGCCCGCAGCGTAGGAACGGGGGCGGGGGATGAGCAGTTCTTC. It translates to CARSVGTGAGDEQFF.

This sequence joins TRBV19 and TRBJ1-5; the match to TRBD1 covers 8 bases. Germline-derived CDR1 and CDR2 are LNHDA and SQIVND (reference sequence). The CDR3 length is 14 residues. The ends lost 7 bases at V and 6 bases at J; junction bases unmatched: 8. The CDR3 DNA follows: TGTGCCAGTAAGACCCCAGGGGGCCTTCAGCCCCAGCATTTT. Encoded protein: CASKTPGGLQPQHF.

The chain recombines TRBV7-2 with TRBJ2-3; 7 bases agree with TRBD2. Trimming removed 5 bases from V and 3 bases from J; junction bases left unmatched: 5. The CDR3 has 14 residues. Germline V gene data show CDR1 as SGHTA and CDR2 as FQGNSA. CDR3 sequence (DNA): TGTGCCAGCAGCAGGGGAGGGTCGACAGATACGCAGTATTTT. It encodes CASSRGGSTDTQYF. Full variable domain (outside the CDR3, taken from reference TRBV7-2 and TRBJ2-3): GAGVSQSPSNKVTEKGKDVELRCDPISGHTALYWYRQSLGQGLEFLIYFQGNSAPDKSGLPSDRFSAERTGGSVSTLTIQRTQQEDSAVYLCASSRGGSTDTQYFGPGTRLTVL.

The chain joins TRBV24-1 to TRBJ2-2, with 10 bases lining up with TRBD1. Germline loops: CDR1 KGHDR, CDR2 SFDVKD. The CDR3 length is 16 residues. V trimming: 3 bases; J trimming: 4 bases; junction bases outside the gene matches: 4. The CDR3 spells CATSDPTGGSTGELFF. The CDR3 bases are TGTGCCACCAGTGATCCGACAGGGGGCAGCACCGGGGAGCTGTTTTTT.